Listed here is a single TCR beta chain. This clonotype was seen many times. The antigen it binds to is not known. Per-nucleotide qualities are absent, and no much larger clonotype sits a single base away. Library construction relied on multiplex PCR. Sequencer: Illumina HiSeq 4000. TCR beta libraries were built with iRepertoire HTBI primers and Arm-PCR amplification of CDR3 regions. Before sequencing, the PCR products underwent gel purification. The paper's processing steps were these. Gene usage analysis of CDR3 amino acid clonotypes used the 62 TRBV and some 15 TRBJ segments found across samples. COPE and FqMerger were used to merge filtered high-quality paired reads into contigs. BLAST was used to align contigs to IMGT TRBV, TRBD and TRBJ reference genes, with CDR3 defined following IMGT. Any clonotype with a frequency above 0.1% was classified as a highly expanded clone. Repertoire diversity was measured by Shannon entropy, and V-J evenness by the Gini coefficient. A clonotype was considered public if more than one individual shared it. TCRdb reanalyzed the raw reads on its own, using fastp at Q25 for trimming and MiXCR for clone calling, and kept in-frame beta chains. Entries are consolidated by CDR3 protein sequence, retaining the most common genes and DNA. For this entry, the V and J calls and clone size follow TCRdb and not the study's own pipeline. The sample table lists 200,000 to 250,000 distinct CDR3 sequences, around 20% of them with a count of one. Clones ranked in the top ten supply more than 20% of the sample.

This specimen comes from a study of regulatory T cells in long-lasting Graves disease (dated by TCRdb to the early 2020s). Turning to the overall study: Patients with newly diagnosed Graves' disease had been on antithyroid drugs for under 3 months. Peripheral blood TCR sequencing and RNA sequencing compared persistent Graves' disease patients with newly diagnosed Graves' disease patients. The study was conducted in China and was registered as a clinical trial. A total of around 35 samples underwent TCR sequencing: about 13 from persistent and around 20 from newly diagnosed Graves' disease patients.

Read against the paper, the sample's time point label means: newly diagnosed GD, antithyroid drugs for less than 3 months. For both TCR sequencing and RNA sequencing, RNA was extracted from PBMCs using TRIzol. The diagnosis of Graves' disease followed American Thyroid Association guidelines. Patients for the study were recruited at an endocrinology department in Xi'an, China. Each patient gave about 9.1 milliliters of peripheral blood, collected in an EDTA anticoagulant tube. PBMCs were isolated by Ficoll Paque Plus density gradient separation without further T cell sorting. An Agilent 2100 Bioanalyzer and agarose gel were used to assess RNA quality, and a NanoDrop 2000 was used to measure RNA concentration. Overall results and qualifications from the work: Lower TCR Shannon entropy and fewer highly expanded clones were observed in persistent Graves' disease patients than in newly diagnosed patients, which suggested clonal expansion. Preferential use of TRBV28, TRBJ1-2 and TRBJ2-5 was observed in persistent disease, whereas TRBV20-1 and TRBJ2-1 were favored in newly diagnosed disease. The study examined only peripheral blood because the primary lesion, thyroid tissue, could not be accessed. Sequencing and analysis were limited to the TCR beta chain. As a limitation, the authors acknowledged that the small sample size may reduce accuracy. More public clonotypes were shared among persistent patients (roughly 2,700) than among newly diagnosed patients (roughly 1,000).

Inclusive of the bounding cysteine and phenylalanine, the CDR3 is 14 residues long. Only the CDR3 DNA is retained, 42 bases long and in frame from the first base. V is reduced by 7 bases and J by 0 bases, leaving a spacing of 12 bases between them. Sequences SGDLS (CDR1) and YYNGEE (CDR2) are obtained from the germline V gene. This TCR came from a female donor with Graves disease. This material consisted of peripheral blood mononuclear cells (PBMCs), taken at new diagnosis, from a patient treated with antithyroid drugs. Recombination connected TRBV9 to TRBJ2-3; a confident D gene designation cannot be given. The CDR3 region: CASQAGRSTDTQYF. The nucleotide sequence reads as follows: TGTGCCAGCCAGGCCGGACGGAGCACAGATACGCAGTATTTT.